The present T cell receptor (beta chain) was sequenced within a study of blood T cell repertoires in COVID-19. Study as a whole: In each case, the material was cDNA or gDNA derived from T cells, B-cell-depleted T cells, or PBMCs.

The ends were cut back, 6 bases at V and 7 bases at J, with 9 bases in the middle. CDR3 length equals 11 residues. Germline V gene lookup returns CDR1 SEHNR and CDR2 FQNEAQ (reference sequence). In the original workflow: Nucleated cell number was recorded as an estimate derived from reference gene primer amplification. Using immunoSEQ multiplex PCR, the repertoire was profiled, and TCRdb retains in-frame clones only, with some absent. V and J calls and clone size come straight from that table; D and trimming were deduced from the DNA. This table has fewer than 200,000 clones, about 87% appearing once. Seattle-derived patients entered the study during active infection and were followed longitudinally.

This chain links TRBV7-9 with TRBJ1-1; perhaps TRBD1 as D (5 bases). The source of this sequence is a woman in her 70s with COVID-19, enrolled during active disease. Sequencing was done on a sample of peripheral blood. The CDR3 loop is CASRWGVEAFF. The CDR3 DNA reads as TGTGCCAGCAGGTGGGGGGTTGAAGCTTTCTTT. Drawing the rest from reference TRBV7-9 and TRBJ1-1, the complete variable domain is DTGVSQNPRHKITKRGQNVTFRCDPISEHNRLYWYRQTLGQGPEFLTYFQNEAQLEKSRLLSDRFSAERPKGSFSTLEIQRTEQGDSAMYLCASRWGVEAFFGQGTRLTVV.